This TCR beta chain derives from a study of blood T cells in healthy people across ages. A second about 6 to 11 cycle PCR used barcoded and J-beta primers. TCRdb recomputed calls from the 5' RACE reads with MiXCR, one row per CDR3 protein. The sample includes about 400,000 distinct CDR3 sequences, approximately 51% of them seen just once. The CDR3 extends over 13 amino acids. Germline assignment: CDR1 SGHRS and CDR2 YFSETQ. The V end lost 1 base, the J end lost 9 bases, and 11 bases lay between the germline ends. The TCR sequence derives from a man in his sixties in good health. The V call is TRBV5-1, the J call TRBJ2-1, with D possibly TRBD1 on 5 matching bases. Sequenced material: blood. The CDR3 DNA is TGCGCCAGCAGCTTGACCAGGGTCGGTGAGCAGTTCTTC. This encodes CASSLTRVGEQFF.